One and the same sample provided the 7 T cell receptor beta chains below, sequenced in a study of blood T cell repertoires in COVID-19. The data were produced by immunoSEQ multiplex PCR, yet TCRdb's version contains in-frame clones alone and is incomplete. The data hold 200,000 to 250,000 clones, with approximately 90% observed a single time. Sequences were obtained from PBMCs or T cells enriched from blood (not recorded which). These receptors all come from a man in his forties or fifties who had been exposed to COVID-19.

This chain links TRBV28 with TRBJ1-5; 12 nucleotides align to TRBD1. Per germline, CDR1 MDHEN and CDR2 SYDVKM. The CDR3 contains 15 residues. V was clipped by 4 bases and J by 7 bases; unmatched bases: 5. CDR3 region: CASSSGTGGLQPQHF. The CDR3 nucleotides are TGTGCCAGCAGTTCCGGGACAGGGGGCTTACAGCCCCAGCATTTT.

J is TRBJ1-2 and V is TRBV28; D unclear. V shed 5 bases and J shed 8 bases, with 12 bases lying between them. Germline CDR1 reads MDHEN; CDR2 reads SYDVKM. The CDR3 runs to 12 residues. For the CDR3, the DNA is TGTGCCAGCAGTACCCAGACCGGGGGCTACACCTTC. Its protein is CASSTQTGGYTF.

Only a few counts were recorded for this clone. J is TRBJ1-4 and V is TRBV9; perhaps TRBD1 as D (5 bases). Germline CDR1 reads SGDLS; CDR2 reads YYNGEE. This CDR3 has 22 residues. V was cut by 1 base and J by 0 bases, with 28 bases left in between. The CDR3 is CASSVSPGRGFISLSTNEKLFF. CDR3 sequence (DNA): TGTGCCAGCAGCGTATCCCCGGGACGGGGGTTTATTTCACTTTCAACTAATGAAAAACTGTTTTTT.

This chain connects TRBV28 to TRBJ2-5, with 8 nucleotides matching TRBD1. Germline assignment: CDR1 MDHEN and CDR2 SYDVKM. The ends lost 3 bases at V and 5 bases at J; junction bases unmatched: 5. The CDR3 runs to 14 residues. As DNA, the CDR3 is TGTGCCAGCAGTTTCTACAGGGACAGGGAGACCCAGTACTTC. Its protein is CASSFYRDRETQYF. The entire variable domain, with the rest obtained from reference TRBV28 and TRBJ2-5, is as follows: DVKVTQSSRYLVKRTGEKVFLECVQDMDHENMFWYRQDPGLGLRLIYFSYDVKMKEKGDIPEGYSVSREKKERFSLILESASTNQTSMYLCASSFYRDRETQYFGPGTRLLVL.

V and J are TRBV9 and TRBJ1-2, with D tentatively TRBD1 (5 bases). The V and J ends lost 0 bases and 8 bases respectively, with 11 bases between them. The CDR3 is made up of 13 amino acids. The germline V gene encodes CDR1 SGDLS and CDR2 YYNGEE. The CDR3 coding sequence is TGTGCCAGCAGCGTAGCGGCAGGGCTAGGCTACACCTTC. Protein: CASSVAAGLGYTF.

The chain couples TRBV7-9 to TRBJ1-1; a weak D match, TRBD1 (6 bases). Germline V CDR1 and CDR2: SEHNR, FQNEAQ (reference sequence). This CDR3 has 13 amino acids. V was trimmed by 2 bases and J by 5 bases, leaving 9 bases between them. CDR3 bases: TGTGCCAGCAGCTTATCAGGGGATACTGAAGCTTTCTTT. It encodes CASSLSGDTEAFF. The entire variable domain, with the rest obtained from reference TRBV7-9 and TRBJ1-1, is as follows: DTGVSQNPRHKITKRGQNVTFRCDPISEHNRLYWYRQTLGQGPEFLTYFQNEAQLEKSRLLSDRFSAERPKGSFSTLEIQRTEQGDSAMYLCASSLSGDTEAFFGQGTRLTVV.

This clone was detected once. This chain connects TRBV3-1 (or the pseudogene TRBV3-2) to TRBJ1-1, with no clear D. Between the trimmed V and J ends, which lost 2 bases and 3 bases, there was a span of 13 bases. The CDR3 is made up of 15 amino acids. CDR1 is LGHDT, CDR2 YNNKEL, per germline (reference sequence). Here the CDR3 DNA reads TGTGCCAGCAGCCAAACCCCAGGAGGGTACACTGAAGCTTTCTTT. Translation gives CASSQTPGGYTEAFF.